A selection of T cell receptor beta chains follows, all from one sample in a study of blood T cell repertoires in COVID-19. Data came from immunoSEQ multiplex PCR; TCRdb stores just in-frame clones and leaves some out. This sample has roughly 61,000 clones, with more than 90% found just once. Sequencing input: peripheral blood. The receptor set was obtained from a man in his fifties or sixties with acute or convalescent COVID-19. CDR3s include the opening cysteine and the closing phenylalanine or tryptophan. A D gene is named only where the DNA matches it firmly. Clone size is given for some rows only: seen once, a few or many times, or a class if the clone is expanded.

TRBJ1-1	few	TRBD1	TRBV9	CASSPEQGAYTEAFF	TGTGCCAGCAGCCCGGAACAGGGGGCGTATACTGAAGCTTTCTTT
TRBJ1-2	-	-	TRBV18	CASSPEEGANYGYTF	TGTGCCAGCTCACCCGAGGAAGGGGCGAACTATGGCTACACCTTC
TRBJ2-7	-	-	TRBV5-1	CASRREPPLSYEQYF	TGCGCCAGCAGAAGAGAACCTCCTCTTTCCTACGAGCAGTACTTC
TRBJ2-3	-	TRBD2	TRBV24-1	CATRCSGREWCTDTQYF	TGTGCCACCAGATGTAGCGGGAGGGAATGGTGCACAGATACGCAGTATTTT
TRBJ1-3	-	TRBD1	TRBV5-1	CASREQGGPGNTIYF	TGCGCCAGCCGCGAACAAGGGGGCCCCGGAAACACCATATATTTT
TRBJ1-1	-	-	TRBV7-2	CASSLALARNTEAFF	TGTGCCAGCAGCCTAGCCCTCGCCAGGAACACTGAAGCTTTCTTT
TRBJ1-1	-	-	TRBV6-6	CASTLNTEAFF	TGTGCCAGCACCCTAAACACTGAAGCTTTCTTT
TRBJ2-5	-	-	TRBV11-2	CASSFGGGHETQYF	TGTGCCAGCAGCTTCGGCGGGGGCCATGAGACCCAGTACTTC
TRBJ1-2	-	TRBD1	TRBV11-3	CASSLAPLQGSYGYTF	TGTGCCAGCAGCCTAGCCCCCCTACAGGGGAGCTATGGCTACACCTTC
TRBJ1-3	-	-	TRBV2	CASSDPAEGNTIYF	TGTGCCAGCAGTGATCCCGCGGAGGGAAACACCATATATTTT
TRBJ1-4	few	TRBD1	TRBV7-9	CASSSRDSNEKLFF	TGTGCCAGCAGCTCCCGGGACAGTAATGAAAAACTGTTTTTT
TRBJ2-7	once	-	TRBV30	CAWSVWRIPYEQYF	TGTGCCTGGAGTGTATGGAGGATCCCCTACGAGCAGTACTTC
TRBJ2-7	-	-	TRBV5-1	CASGSAPGYYEQYF	TGCGCCAGCGGTTCGGCCCCAGGATACTACGAGCAGTACTTC
TRBJ1-1	-	TRBD1	TRBV6-4	CASSETGRGTEAFF	TGTGCCAGCAGTGAGACAGGGAGAGGCACTGAAGCTTTCTTT
TRBJ2-5	once	-	TRBV11-2	CASSLVGGRETQYF	TGTGCCAGCAGCTTAGTTGGGGGCAGGGAGACCCAGTACTTC
TRBJ2-3	-	TRBD1	TRBV10-3	CATGLGQGGGTQYF	TGTGCCACAGGGCTGGGACAGGGGGGAGGTACGCAGTATTTT
TRBJ2-7	few	-	TRBV27	CASSPWAQWEQYF	TGTGCCAGCAGTCCATGGGCCCAGTGGGAGCAGTACTTC
TRBJ2-3	once	-	TRBV6-2/TRBV6-3	CASSLQGMETDTQYF	TGTGCCAGCAGCCTACAGGGAATGGAGACAGATACGCAGTATTTT
TRBJ1-2	once	TRBD1	TRBV14	CASSQGDRGMVRNYGYTF	TGTGCCAGCAGCCAAGGAGACAGGGGAATGGTTCGTAACTATGGCTACACCTTC
TRBJ2-1	-	-	TRBV9	CASSVANQAQMGEQFF	TGTGCCAGCAGCGTAGCTAATCAGGCCCAGATGGGTGAGCAGTTCTTC
TRBJ1-2	-	-	TRBV7-3	CASSPAGGAGYTF	TGTGCCAGCAGCCCAGCGGGGGGTGCAGGCTACACCTTC